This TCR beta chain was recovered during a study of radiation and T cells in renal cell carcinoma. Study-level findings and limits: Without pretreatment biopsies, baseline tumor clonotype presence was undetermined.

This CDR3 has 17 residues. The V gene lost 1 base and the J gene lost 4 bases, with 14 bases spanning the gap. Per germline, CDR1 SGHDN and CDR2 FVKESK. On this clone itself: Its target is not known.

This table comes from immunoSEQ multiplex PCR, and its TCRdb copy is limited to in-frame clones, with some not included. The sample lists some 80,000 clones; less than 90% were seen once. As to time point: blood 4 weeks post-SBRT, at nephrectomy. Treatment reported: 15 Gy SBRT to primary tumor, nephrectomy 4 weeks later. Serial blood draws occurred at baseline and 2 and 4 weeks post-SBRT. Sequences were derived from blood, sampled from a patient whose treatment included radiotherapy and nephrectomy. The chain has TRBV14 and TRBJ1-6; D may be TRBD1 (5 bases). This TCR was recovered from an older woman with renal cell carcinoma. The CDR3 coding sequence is TGTGCCAGCAGCCAAGGACAGCAGAAGGGATATAATTCACCCCTCCACTTT. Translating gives CASSQGQQKGYNSPLHF.